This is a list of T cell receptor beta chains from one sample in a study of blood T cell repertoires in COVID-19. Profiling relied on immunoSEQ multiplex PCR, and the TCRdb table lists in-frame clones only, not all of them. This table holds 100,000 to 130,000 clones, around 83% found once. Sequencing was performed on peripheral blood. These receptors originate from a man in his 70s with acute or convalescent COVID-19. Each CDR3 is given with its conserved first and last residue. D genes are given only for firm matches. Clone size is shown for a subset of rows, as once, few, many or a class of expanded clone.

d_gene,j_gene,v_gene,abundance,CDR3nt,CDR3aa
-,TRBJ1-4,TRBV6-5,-,TGTGCCAGCAGTTACTTGGTCGGCGGCCAAGAGGAAAAACTGTTTTTT,CASSYLVGGQEEKLFF
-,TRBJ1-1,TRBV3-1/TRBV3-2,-,TGTGCCAGCAGTCCCAGGGTTATGAACACTGAAGCTTTCTTT,CASSPRVMNTEAFF
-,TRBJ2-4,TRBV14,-,TGTGCCAGCAGCCAAGAAAGGGGGACCGCCTTGGGAGCCAAAAACATTCAGTACTTC,CASSQERGTALGAKNIQYF
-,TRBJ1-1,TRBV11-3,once,TGTGCCAGCAGCTTAGGCGGGGTGAACACTGAAGCTTTCTTT,CASSLGGVNTEAFF
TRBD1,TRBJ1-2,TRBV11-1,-,TGTGCCAGCTCGCAGGGGGATAACTATGGCTACACCTTC,CASSQGDNYGYTF
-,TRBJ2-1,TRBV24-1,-,TGTGCCACCAGTGACCCCGGACAGAATGAGCAGTTCTTC,CATSDPGQNEQFF
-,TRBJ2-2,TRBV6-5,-,TGTGCCAGCAGTTACGGGGCGGGAAACACCGGGGAGCTGTTTTTT,CASSYGAGNTGELFF
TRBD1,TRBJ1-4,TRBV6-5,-,TGTGCCAGCAGTTACTCGGGGACAGGGGGGAGTGAAAAACTGTTTTTT,CASSYSGTGGSEKLFF
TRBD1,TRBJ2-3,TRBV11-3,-,TGTGCCAGCAGCTTAGGGGACAGGGGAAGGACAGATACGCAGTATTTT,CASSLGDRGRTDTQYF
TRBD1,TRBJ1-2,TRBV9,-,TGTGCCAGCAGCGTAGGGGGACAGGGGCACTATGGCTACACCTTC,CASSVGGQGHYGYTF
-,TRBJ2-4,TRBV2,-,TGTGCCAGCAGTGAAGATAGCAGGGTTAGAAACATTCAGTACTTC,CASSEDSRVRNIQYF
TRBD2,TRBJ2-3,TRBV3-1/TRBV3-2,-,TGTGCCAGCAGCCAAGGAGCGGGGGGCCAAAGCACAGATACGCAGTATTTT,CASSQGAGGQSTDTQYF
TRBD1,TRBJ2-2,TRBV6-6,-,TGTGCCAGCAGCCCAGGGACAGGGATCACCGGGGAGCTGTTTTTT,CASSPGTGITGELFF
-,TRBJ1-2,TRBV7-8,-,TGTGCCAGCAGCTTAGGAGTCGGTAACTATGGCTACACCTTC,CASSLGVGNYGYTF
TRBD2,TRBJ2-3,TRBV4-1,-,TGCGCCAGCAGCCAAGGGAAGGGGCTAGCGGCAGATACGCAGTATTTT,CASSQGKGLAADTQYF
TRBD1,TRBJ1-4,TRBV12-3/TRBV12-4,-,TGTGCCAGCAGGAACAGGGGAGCCGAAAAACTGTTTTTT,CASRNRGAEKLFF
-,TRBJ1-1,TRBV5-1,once,TGCGCCAGCAGCTTGGGGTCCGGGACACCAGAAGCTTTCTTT,CASSLGSGTPEAFF
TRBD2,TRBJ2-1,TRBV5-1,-,TGCGCCAGCAGCGGATCCGGGACTAGCGGGGGGCAGGAGCAGTTCTTC,CASSGSGTSGGQEQFF
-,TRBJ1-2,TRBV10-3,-,TGTGCCATCAGAGACGCGAGAGGGCGAGAGGGCTACACCTTC,CAIRDARGREGYTF
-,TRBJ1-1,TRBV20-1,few,TGCAGTGCTAGAGGGGGCCTAAATACTTTCTTT,CSARGGLNTFF
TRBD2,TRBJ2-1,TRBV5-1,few,TGCGCCAGCAGCTTGGGCACTAGCGGGGTCATTGAGCAGTTCTTC,CASSLGTSGVIEQFF
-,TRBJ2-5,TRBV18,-,TGTGCCAGCTCACCAAGACCCGGGGAGACCCAGTACTTC,CASSPRPGETQYF
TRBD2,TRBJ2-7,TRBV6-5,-,TGTGCCAGCACCCCGGGACTAGCCCCCTACGAGCAGTACTTC,CASTPGLAPYEQYF
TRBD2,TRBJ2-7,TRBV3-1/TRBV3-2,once,TGTGCCAGCAGCTCCAGACTAGCGGGGAACTTGGAGCAGTACTTC,CASSSRLAGNLEQYF